This is a list of T cell receptor beta chains from one sample in a study of T cells expressing NK-cell markers. One entry per CDR3 protein, without DNA, is what TCRdb gives after re-calling the 5' RACE reads. Its listing shows 500,000 to 700,000 distinct CDR3 sequences. Sequencing was carried out using blood T cells: a sorted CD56 or NKG2C T cell subset, CD4+ or CD8+ T cells, or bulk PBMC T cells (not recorded which). The receptors were gathered from a man aged 18-30 years in good health. Both conserved end residues are part of each CDR3.

J: TRBJ1-3
V: TRBV10-3
CDR3: CAISDPYSATISGNTIYF

J: TRBJ2-1
V: TRBV12-3/TRBV12-4
CDR3: CASRTSGSNNEQFF

J: TRBJ2-7
V: TRBV2
CDR3: CASSEARQGYYEQYF

J: TRBJ2-5
V: TRBV12-3/TRBV12-4
CDR3: CASSLSGSGTIETQYF

J: TRBJ2-7
V: TRBV28
CDR3: CASSLSGPSGGVEQYF

J: TRBJ2-3
V: TRBV28
CDR3: CASSLSDPDSDTQYF

J: TRBJ2-5
V: TRBV20-1
CDR3: CSARDVASIETQYF

J: TRBJ2-7
V: TRBV7-9
CDR3: CASSLAQGPYTYEQYF

J: TRBJ2-2
V: TRBV27
CDR3: CASSPALTGELFF

J: TRBJ2-1
V: TRBV5-5
CDR3: CASSLPWDSPYNEQFF

J: TRBJ1-4
V: TRBV10-3
CDR3: CAISELAGEEKLFF

J: TRBJ2-1
V: TRBV5-1
CDR3: CASSGGQSSYNEQFF

J: TRBJ2-2
V: TRBV7-9
CDR3: CASSSRRLGELFF

J: TRBJ2-6
V: TRBV4-3
CDR3: CASSQNPGTGANVLTF

J: TRBJ1-1
V: TRBV7-9
CDR3: CASSSRWPEAFF

J: TRBJ2-3
V: TRBV7-3
CDR3: CASSSGQAPTDTQYF

J: TRBJ2-7
V: TRBV20-1
CDR3: CSARDLNLSYEQYF

J: TRBJ2-4
V: TRBV2
CDR3: CASSKQGNVAKNIQYF

J: TRBJ2-5
V: TRBV7-9
CDR3: CASSADRGKGETQYF

J: TRBJ2-5
V: TRBV20-1
CDR3: CSAAGEDKETQYF

J: TRBJ2-1
V: TRBV7-9
CDR3: CASSLVWLSRQFF

J: TRBJ2-6
V: TRBV27
CDR3: CASSLSWGGGANVLTF

J: TRBJ2-2
V: TRBV7-3
CDR3: CASSLNPGGGSKTGELFF

J: TRBJ2-2
V: TRBV5-1
CDR3: CASSLGQTSTGELFF

J: TRBJ2-7
V: TRBV6-2/TRBV6-3
CDR3: CASSYLKAGAPGEQYF

J: TRBJ2-3
V: TRBV7-8
CDR3: CASKPLDGTDTQYF

J: TRBJ2-1
V: TRBV27
CDR3: CASSLWRGTGEQFF

J: TRBJ1-3
V: TRBV12-3/TRBV12-4
CDR3: CASSSGRVGNTIYF

J: TRBJ2-1
V: TRBV11-3
CDR3: CASSSPSTGLSYNEQFF

J: TRBJ2-4
V: TRBV14
CDR3: CASSRSSAKNIQYF

J: TRBJ2-1
V: TRBV15
CDR3: CATSRPGQGYNEQFF

J: TRBJ2-1
V: TRBV12-3/TRBV12-4
CDR3: CASSLGISSVGSYNEQFF

J: TRBJ2-7
V: TRBV28
CDR3: CASSLRRLADYEQYF

J: TRBJ2-3
V: TRBV21-1
CDR3: CASSKVVGGNRFRTDTQYF

J: TRBJ2-3
V: TRBV5-6
CDR3: CASSLTGKDTQYF

J: TRBJ1-1
V: TRBV30
CDR3: CARSRDSNTEAFF

J: TRBJ2-3
V: TRBV20-1
CDR3: CSARTSGFYSTDTQYF

J: TRBJ2-2
V: TRBV5-1
CDR3: CASSLTLRDNTGELFF

J: TRBJ2-1
V: TRBV5-1
CDR3: CASSTDRAVYNEQFF

J: TRBJ2-7
V: TRBV20-1
CDR3: CSARQGQKTAYEQYF

J: TRBJ2-1
V: TRBV5-1
CDR3: CASSSSVAGAYNEQFF

J: TRBJ1-1
V: TRBV28
CDR3: CASTQVGVTEAFF

J: TRBJ2-7
V: TRBV4-2
CDR3: CASSQARGQSYEQYF

J: TRBJ2-3
V: TRBV20-1
CDR3: CSAYSGDTDTQYF

J: TRBJ2-1
V: TRBV6-1
CDR3: CASTPVENEQFF